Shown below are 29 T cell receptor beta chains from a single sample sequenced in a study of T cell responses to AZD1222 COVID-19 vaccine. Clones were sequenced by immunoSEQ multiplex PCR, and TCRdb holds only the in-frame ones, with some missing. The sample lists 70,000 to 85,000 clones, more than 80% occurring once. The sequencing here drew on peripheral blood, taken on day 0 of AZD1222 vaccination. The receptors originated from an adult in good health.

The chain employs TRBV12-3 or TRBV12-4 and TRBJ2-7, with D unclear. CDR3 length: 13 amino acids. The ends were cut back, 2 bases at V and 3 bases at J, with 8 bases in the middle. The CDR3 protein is CASSLQLIYEQYF. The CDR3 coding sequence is TGTGCCAGCAGTTTACAATTAATCTACGAGCAGTACTTC.

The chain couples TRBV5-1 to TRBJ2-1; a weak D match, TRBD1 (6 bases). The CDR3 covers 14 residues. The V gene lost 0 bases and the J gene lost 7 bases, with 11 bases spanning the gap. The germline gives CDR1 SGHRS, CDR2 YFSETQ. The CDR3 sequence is CASSLAQGKNEQFF. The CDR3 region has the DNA TGCGCCAGCAGCTTGGCCCAGGGGAAGAATGAGCAGTTCTTC.

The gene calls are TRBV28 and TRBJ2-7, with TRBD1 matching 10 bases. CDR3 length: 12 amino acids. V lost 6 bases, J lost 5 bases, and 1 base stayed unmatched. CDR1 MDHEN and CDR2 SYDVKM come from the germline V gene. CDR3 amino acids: CASRTGGNEQYF. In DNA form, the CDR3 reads TGTGCCAGCAGGACAGGGGGCAACGAGCAGTACTTC.

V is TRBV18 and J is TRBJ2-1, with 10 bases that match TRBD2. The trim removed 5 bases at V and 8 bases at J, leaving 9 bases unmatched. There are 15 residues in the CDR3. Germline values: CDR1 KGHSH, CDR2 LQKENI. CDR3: CASSSPAGGRYEQFF. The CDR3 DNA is TGTGCCAGCTCATCTCCAGCGGGAGGGCGATATGAGCAGTTCTTC.

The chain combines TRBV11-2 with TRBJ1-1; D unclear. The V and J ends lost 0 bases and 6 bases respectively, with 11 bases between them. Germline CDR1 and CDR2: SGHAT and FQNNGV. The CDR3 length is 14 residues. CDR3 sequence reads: CASSLEQDPSEAFF. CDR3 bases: TGTGCCAGCAGCTTAGAGCAGGATCCCTCTGAAGCTTTCTTT.

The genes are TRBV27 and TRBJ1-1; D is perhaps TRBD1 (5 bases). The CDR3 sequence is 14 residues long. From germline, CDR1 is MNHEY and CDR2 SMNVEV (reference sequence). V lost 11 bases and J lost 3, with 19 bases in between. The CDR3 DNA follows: TGTGCCGCTAAACTTCGTGGGGCGGACACTGAAGCTTTCTTT. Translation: CAAKLRGADTEAFF.

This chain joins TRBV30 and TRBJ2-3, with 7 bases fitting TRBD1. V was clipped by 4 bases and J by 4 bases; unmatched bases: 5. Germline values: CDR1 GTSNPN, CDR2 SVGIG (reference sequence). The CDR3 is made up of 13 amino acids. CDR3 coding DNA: TGTGCCTGGAAAGAAACAGGGGCAGATACGCAGTATTTT. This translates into CAWKETGADTQYF.

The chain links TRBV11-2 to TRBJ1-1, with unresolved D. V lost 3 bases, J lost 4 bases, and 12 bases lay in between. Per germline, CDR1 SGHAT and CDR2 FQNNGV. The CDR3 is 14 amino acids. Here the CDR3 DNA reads TGTGCCAGCAGCTTCGGGTACAAAGGCACTGAAGCTTTCTTT. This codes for CASSFGYKGTEAFF.

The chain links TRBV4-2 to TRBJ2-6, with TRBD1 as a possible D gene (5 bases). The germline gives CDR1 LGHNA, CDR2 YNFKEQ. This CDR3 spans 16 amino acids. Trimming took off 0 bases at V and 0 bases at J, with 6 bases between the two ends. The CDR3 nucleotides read TGTGCCAGCAGCCAAGATAGGGGCTCTGGGGCCAACGTCCTGACTTTC. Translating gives CASSQDRGSGANVLTF.

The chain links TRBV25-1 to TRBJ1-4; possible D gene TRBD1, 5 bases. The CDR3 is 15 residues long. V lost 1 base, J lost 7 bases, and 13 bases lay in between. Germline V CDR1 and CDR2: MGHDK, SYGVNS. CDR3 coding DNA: TGTGCCAGCAGTGAATTCGGCAAGAGGGGTGAAAAACTGTTTTTT. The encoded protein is CASSEFGKRGEKLFF.

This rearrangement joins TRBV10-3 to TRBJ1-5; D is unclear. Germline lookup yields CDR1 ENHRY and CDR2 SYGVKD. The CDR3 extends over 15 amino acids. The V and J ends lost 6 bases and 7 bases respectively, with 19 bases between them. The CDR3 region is CAISPDLHRGQPQHF. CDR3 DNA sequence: TGTGCCATCAGCCCCGATTTACACCGAGGCCAGCCCCAGCATTTT.

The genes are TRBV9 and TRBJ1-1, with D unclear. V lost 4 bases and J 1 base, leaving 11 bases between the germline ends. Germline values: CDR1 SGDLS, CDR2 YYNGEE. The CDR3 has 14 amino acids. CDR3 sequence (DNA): TGTGCCAGCAGCCGGAGCGATAAGAACACTGAAGCTTTCTTT. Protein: CASSRSDKNTEAFF. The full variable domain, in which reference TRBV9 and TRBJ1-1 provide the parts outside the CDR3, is DSGVTQTPKHLITATGQRVTLRCSPRSGDLSVYWYQQSLDQGLQFLIQYYNGEERAKGNILERFSAQQFPDLHSELNLSSLELGDSALYFCASSRSDKNTEAFFGQGTRLTVV.

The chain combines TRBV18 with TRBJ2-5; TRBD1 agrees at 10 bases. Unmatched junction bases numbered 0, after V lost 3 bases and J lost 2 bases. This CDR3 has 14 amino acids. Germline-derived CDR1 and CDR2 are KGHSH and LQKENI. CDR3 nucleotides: TGTGCCAGCTCACCGGGACAGGGGCAAGAGACCCAGTACTTC. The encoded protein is CASSPGQGQETQYF. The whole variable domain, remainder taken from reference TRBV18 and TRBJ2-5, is NAGVMQNPRHLVRRRGQEARLRCSPMKGHSHVYWYRQLPEEGLKFMVYLQKENIIDESGMPKERFSAEFPKEGPSILRIQQVVRGDSAAYFCASSPGQGQETQYFGPGTRLLVL.

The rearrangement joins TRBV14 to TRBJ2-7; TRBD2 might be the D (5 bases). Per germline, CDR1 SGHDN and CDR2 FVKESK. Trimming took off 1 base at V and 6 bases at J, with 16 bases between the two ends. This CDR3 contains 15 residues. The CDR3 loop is CASSQANRVLGEQYF. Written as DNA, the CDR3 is TGTGCCAGCAGCCAAGCGAATAGGGTACTAGGCGAGCAGTACTTC.

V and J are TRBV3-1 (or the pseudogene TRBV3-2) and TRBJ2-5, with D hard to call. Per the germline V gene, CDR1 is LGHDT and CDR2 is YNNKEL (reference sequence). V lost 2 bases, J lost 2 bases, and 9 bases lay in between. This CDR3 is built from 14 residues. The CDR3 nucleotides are TGTGCCAGCAGCCAAAGTCACCTTCAAGAGACCCAGTACTTC. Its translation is CASSQSHLQETQYF.

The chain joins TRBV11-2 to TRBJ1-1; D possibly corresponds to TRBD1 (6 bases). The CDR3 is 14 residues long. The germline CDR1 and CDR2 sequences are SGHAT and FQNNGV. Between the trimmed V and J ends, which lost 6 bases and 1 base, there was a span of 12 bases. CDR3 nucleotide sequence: TGTGCCAGCAGTCCAAGGACAGCGAACACTGAAGCTTTCTTT. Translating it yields CASSPRTANTEAFF.

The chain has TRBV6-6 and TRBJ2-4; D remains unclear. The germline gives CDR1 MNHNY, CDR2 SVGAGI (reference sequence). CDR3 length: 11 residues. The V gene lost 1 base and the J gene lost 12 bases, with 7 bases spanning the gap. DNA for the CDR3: TGTGCCAGCAGTTACTGGGCTACTCAGTACTTC. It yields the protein CASSYWATQYF.

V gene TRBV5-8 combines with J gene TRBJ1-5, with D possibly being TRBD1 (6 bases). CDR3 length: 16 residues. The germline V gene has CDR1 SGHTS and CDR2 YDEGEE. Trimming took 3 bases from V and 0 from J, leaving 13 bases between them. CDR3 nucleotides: TGTGCCAGCAGCTGGGGGGGGGCATATAGCAATCAGCCCCAGCATTTT. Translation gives CASSWGGAYSNQPQHF.

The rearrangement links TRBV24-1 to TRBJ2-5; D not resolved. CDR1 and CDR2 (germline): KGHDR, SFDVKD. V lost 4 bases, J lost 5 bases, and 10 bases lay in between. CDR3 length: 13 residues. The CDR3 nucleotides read TGTGCCACCAGTGAACACGTATTTGAGACCCAGTACTTC. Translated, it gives CATSEHVFETQYF.

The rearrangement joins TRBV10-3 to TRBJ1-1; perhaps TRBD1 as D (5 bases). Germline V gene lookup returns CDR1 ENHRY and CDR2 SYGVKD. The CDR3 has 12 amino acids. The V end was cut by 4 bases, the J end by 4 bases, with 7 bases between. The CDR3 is CAISVGATEAFF. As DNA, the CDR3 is TGTGCCATCAGTGTAGGGGCCACTGAAGCTTTCTTT.

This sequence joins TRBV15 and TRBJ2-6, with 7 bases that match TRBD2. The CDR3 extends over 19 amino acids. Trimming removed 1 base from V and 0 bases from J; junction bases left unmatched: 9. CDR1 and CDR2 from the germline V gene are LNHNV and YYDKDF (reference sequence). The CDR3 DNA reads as TGTGCCACCAGCAGAGTTGAATCGGGAGGCCTCTCTGGGGCCAACGTCCTGACTTTC. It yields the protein CATSRVESGGLSGANVLTF.

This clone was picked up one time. In DNA, the CDR3 is TGTGCCTGGACAGGGTTTAGGAACTCCTACGAGCAGTACTTC. Protein product: CAWTGFRNSYEQYF. J is TRBJ2-7 and V is TRBV30, with D possibly being TRBD1 (5 bases). This CDR3 comprises 14 residues. Germline CDR1 GTSNPN, CDR2 SVGIG (reference sequence). Trimming left V 4 bases short and J 0 bases short, with 13 bases between.

The CDR3 nucleotides read TGTGCCTGGTCTACAGGGCTGACCGGGGAGCTGTTTTTT. The encoded protein is CAWSTGLTGELFF. V and J are TRBV30 and TRBJ2-2; TRBD1 might be the D (6 bases). CDR3 length: 13 amino acids. CDR1 and CDR2 (germline): GTSNPN, SVGIG (reference sequence). Trimming removed 5 bases from V and 5 bases from J, with 12 bases in between.

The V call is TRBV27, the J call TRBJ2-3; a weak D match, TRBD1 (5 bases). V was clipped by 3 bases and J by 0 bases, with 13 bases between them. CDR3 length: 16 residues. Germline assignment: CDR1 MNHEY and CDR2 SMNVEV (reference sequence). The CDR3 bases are TGTGCCAGCAGTTTTCTCAGGGTAGAGAGCACAGATACGCAGTATTTT. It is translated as CASSFLRVESTDTQYF.

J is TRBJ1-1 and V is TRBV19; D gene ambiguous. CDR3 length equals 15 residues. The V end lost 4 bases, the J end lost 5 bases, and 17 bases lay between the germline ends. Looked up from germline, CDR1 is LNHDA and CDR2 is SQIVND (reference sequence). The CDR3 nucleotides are TGTGCCAGTAGTACCTCAGGACGGGCAGGTACTGAAGCTTTCTTT. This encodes CASSTSGRAGTEAFF.

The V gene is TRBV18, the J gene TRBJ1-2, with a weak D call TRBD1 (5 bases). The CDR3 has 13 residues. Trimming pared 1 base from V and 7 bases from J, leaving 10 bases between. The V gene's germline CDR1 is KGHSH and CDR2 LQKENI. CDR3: CASSPQGQGGYTF. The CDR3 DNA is TGTGCCAGCTCACCACAGGGCCAGGGTGGCTACACCTTC.

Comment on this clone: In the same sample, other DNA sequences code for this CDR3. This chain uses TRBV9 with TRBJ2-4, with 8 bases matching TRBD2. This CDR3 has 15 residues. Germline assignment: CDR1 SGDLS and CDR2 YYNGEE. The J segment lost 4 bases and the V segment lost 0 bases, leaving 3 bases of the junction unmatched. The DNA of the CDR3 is TGTGCCAGCAGCGTAGACGCTAGCGGGAAAAACATTCAGTACTTC. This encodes CASSVDASGKNIQYF.

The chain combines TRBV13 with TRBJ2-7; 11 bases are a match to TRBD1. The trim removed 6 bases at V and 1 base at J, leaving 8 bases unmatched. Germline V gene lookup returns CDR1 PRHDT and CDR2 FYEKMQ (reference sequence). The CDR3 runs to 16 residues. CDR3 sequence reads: CASSLGTGGFSYEQYF. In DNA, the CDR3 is TGTGCCAGCAGTCTCGGGACAGGGGGTTTTTCCTACGAGCAGTACTTC.

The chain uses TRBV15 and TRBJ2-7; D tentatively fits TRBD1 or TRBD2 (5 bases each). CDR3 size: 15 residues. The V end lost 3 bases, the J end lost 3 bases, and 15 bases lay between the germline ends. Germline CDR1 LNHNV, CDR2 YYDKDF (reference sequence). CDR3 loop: CATSRRGSRGYEQYF. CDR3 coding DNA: TGTGCCACCAGCAGGAGGGGAAGTCGGGGCTACGAGCAGTACTTC.